The 6 T cell receptor beta chains listed next were all sequenced from one sample in a study of blood T cell repertoires in COVID-19. Some clones are missing from TCRdb's copy, which holds only in-frame ones; the method was immunoSEQ multiplex PCR. Found here are 450,000 or so clones, around nine tenths of them singletons; the top ten hold 1.5% to 1.8%. The source material was peripheral blood. These receptors came from a woman in her forties with COVID-19, enrolled during active disease.

The chain is built from TRBV28 and TRBJ1-3; D unclear. The V gene lost 1 base and the J gene lost 4 bases, with 8 bases spanning the gap. Germline CDR1 and CDR2: MDHEN and SYDVKM. The CDR3 contains 14 residues. CDR3 residues: CASSLLGLGNTIYF. The CDR3 nucleotides read TGTGCCAGCAGTTTATTGGGCCTAGGAAACACCATATATTTT.

This rearrangement joins TRBV27 to TRBJ2-7, with 8 bases fitting TRBD2. The V gene's germline CDR1 is MNHEY and CDR2 SMNVEV (reference sequence). The CDR3 has 15 amino acids. Trimming removed 7 bases from V and 5 bases from J; junction bases left unmatched: 13. This CDR3 is CASILTGGQVDEQYF. For the CDR3, the DNA is TGTGCCAGCATCCTAACGGGGGGGCAGGTCGACGAGCAGTACTTC.

V usage is TRBV4-1 and J usage is TRBJ2-7, with TRBD1 matching 7 bases. The CDR3 sequence is 16 residues long. The V segment lost 2 bases and the J segment 4 bases; nucleotides outside the gene matches: 11. Germline V gene lookup returns CDR1 MGHRA and CDR2 YSYEKL. This CDR3 is CASSQPLRQGSYEQYF. The CDR3 DNA sequence: TGCGCCAGCAGCCAACCCCTGCGACAGGGATCGTACGAGCAGTACTTC.

The chain employs TRBV5-1 and TRBJ2-6, with TRBD2 matching over 10 bases. V was pared by 7 bases and J by 0 bases, with 4 bases of the junction left unmatched. Germline-derived CDR1 and CDR2 are SGHRS and YFSETQ. The CDR3 has 16 residues. The DNA for the CDR3 is TGCGCCAGCGGAGCGGGGGGGAGCTCTGGGGCCAACGTCCTGACTTTC. This codes for CASGAGGSSGANVLTF.

The chain carries TRBV7-8 and TRBJ1-1; D might be TRBD1 (6 bases). The V gene's germline CDR1 is SGHVS and CDR2 FQNEAQ. V was clipped by 5 bases and J by 2 bases, with 18 bases between them. The CDR3 is 16 amino acids. The CDR3 spells CASSPRVGAGNTEAFF. The CDR3 coding sequence is TGTGCCAGCAGCCCCCGTGTGGGGGCAGGAAACACTGAAGCTTTCTTT.

This clone has just one count. The chain couples TRBV19 to TRBJ2-2, with TRBD2 as a possible D gene (5 bases). CDR1 LNHDA and CDR2 SQIVND come from the germline V gene (reference sequence). The CDR3 is made up of 13 amino acids. The V end lost 10 bases, the J end lost 1 base, and 10 bases lay between the germline ends. DNA for the CDR3: TGTGCCACGGCGGGCCTGAACACCGGGGAGCTGTTTTTT. It translates to CATAGLNTGELFF.